This entry concerns a single TCR beta chain. An end of the junction does not agree with germline; a read error may underlie this. The authors amplified TCR beta CDR3 regions from RNA transcripts. Second-round multiplex PCR came after first-round RT-PCR with HTBI primers. TCRdb processed the multiplex PCR reads anew with MiXCR; each CDR3 protein has one entry. The sample lists about half a million distinct CDR3 sequences, 14% seen once, with 9.5% to 10% in the top ten. This record comes from a study of Graves' ophthalmopathy and Graves' hyperthyroidism. This CDR3 region has 16 residues. Looked up from germline, CDR1 is DFQATT and CDR2 is SNEGSKA (reference sequence).

Material for sequencing was blood. This chain links TRBV20-1 with TRBJ2-5; tentatively, D is TRBD1 (6 bases). The TCR comes from a woman aged 30 to 39 with Graves' ophthalmopathy. CDR3 nucleotides: TGCAGTGCTTCACCTTTAATGACAGGAAACCAAGAGACCAAGTACTTC. As protein: CSASPLMTGNQETKYF.